These 4 T cell receptor beta chains were all obtained from the same sample, sequenced in a study of shared clonotypes between healthy human individuals. Sequencing was performed with immunoSEQ multiplex PCR; in TCRdb, only in-frame clones are kept and a portion is missing. The table records 2 million to 2.5 million clones, approximately 94% of them present only once. Sequencing was performed on naive CD4+ T cells sorted from blood. Subset reported: CD45RA+ positively selected. The source of these receptors is a man younger than 30 in good health.

This chain joins TRBV7-2 and TRBJ1-1; 7 bases map to TRBD1. Trimming cost V 4 bases and J 5 bases; bases outside gene matches: 7. From germline, CDR1 is SGHTA and CDR2 FQGNSA. The CDR3 has 14 amino acids. CDR3 sequence (DNA): TGTGCCAGCAGCTCTTGGGCAGGGGGAACTGAAGCTTTCTTT. Translation: CASSSWAGGTEAFF.

The chain couples TRBV20-1 to TRBJ1-2; possibly TRBD1 for D (5 bases). Germline V CDR1 and CDR2: DFQATT, SNEGSKA (reference sequence). V gave up 5 bases and J gave up 7 bases, with 8 bases separating them. This CDR3 is 10 amino acids long. DNA of the CDR3: TGCAGTGCTCAGGGACCTGGCTACACCTTC. As protein: CSAQGPGYTF.

The genes are TRBV15 and TRBJ2-3, with D tentatively TRBD2 (6 bases). The CDR3 is made up of 16 amino acids. The V gene's germline CDR1 is LNHNV and CDR2 YYDKDF (reference sequence). The V gene lost 0 bases and the J gene lost 0 bases, with 10 bases spanning the gap. The CDR3 loop is CATSRENSGSTDTQYF. CDR3 DNA: TGTGCCACCAGCAGAGAAAATAGCGGTAGCACAGATACGCAGTATTTT.

Comment on this clone: Other DNA sequences in the sample encode the same CDR3. The V and J genes are TRBV6-6 and TRBJ2-7, with 10 bases fitting TRBD1. CDR3 length: 15 amino acids. The V gene's germline CDR1 is MNHNY and CDR2 SVGAGI (reference sequence). V was clipped by 2 bases and J by 7 bases; unmatched bases: 8. The CDR3 spells CASSYPRDRGREQYF. The CDR3 nucleotides read TGTGCCAGCAGTTACCCCCGGGACAGGGGAAGGGAGCAGTACTTC.